These 14 T cell receptor beta chains were sequenced from one sample in a study of blood T cell repertoires in COVID-19. Data came from immunoSEQ multiplex PCR; TCRdb stores just in-frame clones and leaves some out. This sample has approximately 500,000 clones, with over 75% found just once. Sequences were obtained from peripheral blood. All receptors derive from a human donor in a cohort sampled during active COVID-19.

This clone was observed a single time. The chain has TRBV30 and TRBJ1-1; D is possibly TRBD1 (5 bases). The germline V gene has CDR1 GTSNPN and CDR2 SVGIG (reference sequence). V was pared by 2 bases and J by 1 base, with 11 bases between. The CDR3 has 14 amino acids. This CDR3 is CAWSLVDKNTEAFF. As DNA, the CDR3 is TGTGCCTGGAGTCTCGTGGACAAGAACACTGAAGCTTTCTTT.

The rearrangement uses TRBV2 and TRBJ2-7; perhaps TRBD1 as D (5 bases). Germline-derived CDR1 and CDR2 are SNHLY and FYNNEI. The CDR3 extends over 12 amino acids. Trimming cost V 6 bases and J 2 bases, with 8 bases left between them. CDR3 region: CASRQDTYEQYF. Here the CDR3 DNA reads TGTGCCAGCAGACAGGACACCTACGAGCAGTACTTC.

The rearrangement joins TRBV5-4 to TRBJ2-7; 10 nucleotides align to TRBD2. The V segment lost 3 bases and the J segment 3 bases; nucleotides outside the gene matches: 9. The CDR3 loop spans 16 amino acids. Per germline, CDR1 SGHNT and CDR2 YYREEE (reference sequence). CDR3 sequence: CASSWERLAGGYEQYF. The DNA for the CDR3 is TGTGCCAGCAGCTGGGAGCGACTAGCGGGCGGCTACGAGCAGTACTTC. The full variable domain, rest sourced from reference TRBV5-4 and TRBJ2-7, is ETGVTQSPTHLIKTRGQQVTLRCSSQSGHNTVSWYQQALGQGPQFIFQYYREEENGRGNFPPRFSGLQFPNYSSELNVNALELDDSALYLCASSWERLAGGYEQYFGPGTRLTVT.

This clone was observed once. The chain recombines TRBV7-2 with TRBJ2-1; TRBD2 matches 14 bases. Trimming removed 5 bases from V and 6 bases from J; junction bases left unmatched: 9. There are 17 residues in the CDR3. The germline CDR1 and CDR2 sequences are SGHTA and FQGNSA. CDR3 amino acids: CASSSGTSGRPVNEQFF. CDR3 bases: TGTGCCAGCAGCAGCGGGACTAGCGGGAGACCCGTCAATGAGCAGTTCTTC.

The chain carries TRBV28 and TRBJ1-1, with a weak D call TRBD1 (6 bases). V lost 7 bases to trimming and J lost 0 bases, with 12 bases between them. The CDR3 has 14 residues. The germline CDR1 and CDR2 sequences are MDHEN and SYDVKM. The CDR3 loop reads CASKGGLMNTEAFF. CDR3 sequence (DNA): TGTGCCAGCAAGGGGGGGCTGATGAACACTGAAGCTTTCTTT. Variable domain in full (rest from reference TRBV28 and TRBJ1-1): DVKVTQSSRYLVKRTGEKVFLECVQDMDHENMFWYRQDPGLGLRLIYFSYDVKMKEKGDIPEGYSVSREKKERFSLILESASTNQTSMYLCASKGGLMNTEAFFGQGTRLTVV.

The chain combines TRBV2 with TRBJ1-1; 8 bases are shared with TRBD1. The CDR3 covers 14 residues. Per germline, CDR1 SNHLY and CDR2 FYNNEI. V gave up 8 bases and J gave up 3 bases; unmatched junction bases: 8. The CDR3 sequence: CASVSGTGDTEAFF. In nucleotides, the CDR3 is TGTGCCAGCGTTTCCGGGACAGGAGACACTGAAGCTTTCTTT.

J is TRBJ1-2 and V is TRBV30, with a tentative D call TRBD1 (5 bases). Trimming took 2 bases from V and 4 from J, leaving 32 bases between them. Germline CDR1 and CDR2: GTSNPN and SVGIG (reference sequence). The CDR3 extends over 20 amino acids. This CDR3 reads CAWSPSQAVTATYSIYGYTF. CDR3 nucleotide sequence: TGTGCCTGGAGTCCATCCCAGGCCGTGACAGCAACATATTCTATCTATGGCTACACCTTC.

V gene TRBV4-2 combines with J gene TRBJ2-6, with D perhaps matching TRBD1 (6 bases). The CDR3 has 19 amino acids. CDR1 is LGHNA, CDR2 YNFKEQ, per germline. Trimming removed 0 bases at V and 2 bases at J, with 17 bases between. CDR3 amino acids: CASSQDRQGLIPGANVLTF. CDR3 sequence (DNA): TGTGCCAGCAGCCAAGATCGGCAGGGGCTGATCCCTGGGGCCAACGTCCTGACTTTC.

The chain recombines TRBV19 with TRBJ1-2; D gene ambiguous. There are 14 residues in the CDR3. Germline lookup yields CDR1 LNHDA and CDR2 SQIVND (reference sequence). V gave up 3 bases and J gave up 5 bases, with 13 bases separating them. CDR3 region: CASSIPGPYYGYTF. Written as DNA, the CDR3 is TGTGCCAGTAGTATCCCAGGCCCCTATTATGGCTACACCTTC. Filled out from reference TRBV19 and TRBJ1-2, the complete variable domain reads DGGITQSPKYLFRKEGQNVTLSCEQNLNHDAMYWYRQDPGQGLRLIYYSQIVNDFQKGDIAEGYSVSREKKESFPLTVTSAQKNPTAFYLCASSIPGPYYGYTFGSGTRLTVV.

This chain links TRBV11-3 with TRBJ2-2; 12 bases match TRBD1. Trimming cost V 5 bases and J 4 bases; bases outside gene matches: 5. Germline V gene data show CDR1 as SGHNT and CDR2 as YENEEA. The CDR3 is 16 amino acids. The CDR3 DNA follows: TGTGCCAGCAGCGGCCGGGACAGGGGGCTCACCGGGGAGCTGTTTTTT. It specifies CASSGRDRGLTGELFF.

V usage is TRBV18 and J usage is TRBJ2-7; TRBD2 matches 14 bases. V was clipped by 4 bases and J by 4 bases; unmatched bases: 6. Germline V lookup: CDR1 KGHSH, CDR2 LQKENI. The CDR3 runs to 16 residues. The CDR3 spells CASSLGTSGSGYEQYF. For the CDR3, the DNA is TGTGCCAGCTCACTAGGGACTAGCGGGAGTGGATACGAGCAGTACTTC.

The rearrangement joins TRBV28 to TRBJ1-1; 7 nucleotides agree with TRBD1. V dropped 10 bases and J dropped 0; count of bases not matched to a gene: 8. CDR1 MDHEN and CDR2 SYDVKM come from the germline V gene. The CDR3 runs 14 residues. The CDR3 reads CATGRQGLNTEAFF. The CDR3, as DNA: TGTGCCACCGGCCGACAGGGTCTGAACACTGAAGCTTTCTTT.

The table lists this clone with a count of one. The gene calls are TRBV14 and TRBJ2-1, with no clear D. CDR3 size: 12 residues. V was trimmed by 3 bases and J by 6 bases, leaving 6 bases between them. Germline V CDR1 and CDR2: SGHDN, FVKESK. The CDR3 nucleotides read TGTGCCAGCAGCCAGCTGCGCAATGAGCAGTTCTTC. Protein sequence: CASSQLRNEQFF.

V usage is TRBV9 and J usage is TRBJ2-1, with 12 bases identical to TRBD2. J was trimmed by 1 base and V by 4 bases; bases with no gene match: 15. The CDR3 runs to 20 residues. Germline values: CDR1 SGDLS, CDR2 YYNGEE. For the CDR3, the DNA is TGTGCCAGCAGCTTAACCGGGACTAGCGGGTTCGGTGGTTCCTACAATGAGCAGTTCTTC. It translates to CASSLTGTSGFGGSYNEQFF.